A selection of T cell receptor beta chains follows, all from one sample in a study of T cell changes during pregnancy in multiple sclerosis. TCRdb's copy holds only in-frame clones and misses some; the assay was immunoSEQ multiplex PCR. Of 85,000 to 100,000 clones in the sample, over 80% are singletons; the top ten hold just over 2%. This specimen consisted of peripheral blood, obtained after pregnancy. Source of these receptors: a female donor with multiple sclerosis, enrolled in a pregnancy study. The CDR3 runs from the conserved cysteine through the conserved F or W. A D gene is named only where the DNA matches it firmly. The size of a clone is reported for some rows only, either as once, few or many, or as a class for expanded clones.

j_gene	abundance	d_gene	v_gene	len	CDR3aa	CDR3nt
TRBJ2-5	.	.	TRBV10-3	12	CAIPTGEETQYF	TGTGCCATACCGACAGGCGAAGAGACCCAGTACTTC
TRBJ2-2	few	.	TRBV6-5	14	CASSYSSGTGELFF	TGTGCCAGCAGTTACTCTTCAGGTACCGGGGAGCTGTTTTTT
TRBJ1-5	.	TRBD1	TRBV6-5	15	CASSYSGQAGEPQHF	TGTGCCAGCAGTTACTCCGGACAGGCCGGGGAGCCCCAGCATTTT
TRBJ2-5	.	TRBD1	TRBV14	15	CASSQIMGQLETQYF	TGTGCCAGCAGCCAAATAATGGGACAGCTGGAGACCCAGTACTTC
TRBJ1-2	.	TRBD1	TRBV27	14	CASSLSIQGDGYTF	TGTGCCAGCAGTTTATCGATTCAGGGGGATGGCTACACCTTC
TRBJ2-5	.	.	TRBV9	14	CASSVSRVGETQYF	TGTGCCAGCAGCGTAAGTCGGGTCGGGGAGACCCAGTACTTC
TRBJ2-3	.	TRBD2	TRBV28	14	CASKIAGASDTQYF	TGTGCCAGCAAAATAGCGGGAGCATCGGATACGCAGTATTTT
TRBJ1-5	.	TRBD1	TRBV5-6	15	CASSFGTGGNQPQHF	TGTGCCAGCAGCTTCGGGACAGGGGGCAATCAGCCCCAGCATTTT
TRBJ1-5	.	.	TRBV19	13	CASMRGWAQPQHF	TGTGCCAGTATGAGGGGGTGGGCTCAGCCCCAGCATTTT
TRBJ2-3	.	TRBD1	TRBV19	13	CASRGQGPDTQYF	TGTGCCAGTAGGGGACAGGGGCCAGATACGCAGTATTTT
TRBJ2-7	.	.	TRBV11-3	14	CASSSPRDTYEQYF	TGTGCCAGCAGCTCCCCCCGGGACACCTACGAGCAGTACTTC
TRBJ1-1	.	TRBD1	TRBV27	13	CASRGQGGTEAFF	TGTGCCAGCAGGGGACAGGGGGGCACTGAAGCTTTCTTT
TRBJ2-3	once	TRBD2	TRBV7-3	15	CASSPSGLVSDTQYF	TGTGCCAGCAGCCCCTCGGGACTAGTTTCGGATACGCAGTATTTT
TRBJ1-1	.	.	TRBV4-3	14	CASSPQPIDTEAFF	TGCGCCAGCAGCCCGCAACCCATAGACACTGAAGCTTTCTTT
TRBJ1-2	.	TRBD1	TRBV7-8	15	CASSPGQGGNYGYTF	TGTGCCAGCAGCCCGGGACAGGGGGGTAACTATGGCTACACCTTC
TRBJ1-1	.	TRBD1	TRBV10-3	14	CATYSTGVNTEAFF	TGTGCCACCTACTCGACAGGGGTGAACACTGAAGCTTTCTTT
TRBJ1-1	.	.	TRBV7-9	14	CASSFGSSNTEAFF	TGTGCCAGCAGCTTTGGCAGTAGCAACACTGAAGCTTTCTTT
TRBJ1-5	.	.	TRBV6-5	14	CASSPQGSNQPQHF	TGTGCCAGCAGCCCGCAGGGTAGCAATCAGCCCCAGCATTTT
TRBJ2-7	.	TRBD2	TRBV30	14	CAWSSRGARLEQYF	TGTGCCTGGAGTTCGCGGGGGGCGCGTCTCGAGCAGTACTTC
TRBJ1-3	.	.	TRBV5-6	13	CASSSPDRNTIYF	TGTGCCAGCAGCTCCCCGGACAGAAACACCATATATTTT
TRBJ1-2	few	.	TRBV5-1	12	CASSLEGAGYTF	TGCGCCAGCAGCTTGGAAGGGGCGGGCTACACCTTC
TRBJ2-3	.	TRBD2	TRBV7-9	15	CASSGGLAGSDTQYF	TGTGCCAGCAGCGGGGGACTAGCGGGATCTGATACGCAGTATTTT
TRBJ2-1	.	.	TRBV5-1	12	CASSYNYNEQFF	TGCGCCAGCAGCTACAACTACAATGAGCAGTTCTTC
TRBJ1-1	.	.	TRBV7-2	14	CASSFRGLNTEAFF	TGTGCCAGCAGCTTTCGGGGTTTGAACACTGAAGCTTTCTTT
TRBJ2-7	few	TRBD2	TRBV28	17	CASSLALAGVLAYEQYF	TGTGCCAGCAGTTTAGCTCTAGCGGGAGTATTGGCGTACGAGCAGTACTTC
TRBJ1-2	few	TRBD1	TRBV27	15	CASSPGTGASYGYTF	TGTGCCAGCAGTCCGGGGACAGGGGCGAGCTATGGCTACACCTTC
TRBJ2-3	.	.	TRBV10-1	14	CASSESAGSNTQYF	TGCGCCAGCAGTGAGTCGGCGGGATCCAATACGCAGTATTTT
TRBJ2-7	.	TRBD1	TRBV19	15	CASSIVAGGYYEQYF	TGTGCCAGTAGTATAGTGGCAGGGGGCTACTACGAGCAGTACTTC
TRBJ1-3	.	TRBD1	TRBV25-1	15	CASTGQGLSGNTIYF	TGTGCCAGCACCGGACAGGGTCTCTCTGGAAACACCATATATTTT
TRBJ2-5	.	TRBD2	TRBV5-1	15	CASTPLGAGEETQYF	TGCGCCAGCACCCCCCTTGGAGCGGGGGAGGAGACCCAGTACTTC
TRBJ1-2	.	TRBD1	TRBV6-6	14	CASRTGQGGYGYTF	TGTGCCAGCAGAACCGGACAGGGTGGATATGGCTACACCTTC
TRBJ2-6	.	.	TRBV27	16	CASSAGAVSGANVLTF	TGTGCCAGCAGCGCAGGTGCCGTCTCTGGGGCCAACGTCCTGACTTTC
TRBJ2-2	.	.	TRBV7-3	13	CASSRGWAGELFF	TGTGCCAGCAGTAGGGGCTGGGCCGGGGAGCTGTTTTTT
TRBJ2-4	.	.	TRBV7-2	16	CASSLKAGDISNIQYF	TGTGCCAGCAGCTTAAAGGCAGGGGATATTTCAAACATTCAGTACTTC
TRBJ2-2	.	.	TRBV27	13	CASSLGLAGELFF	TGTGCCAGCAGTTTGGGACTTGCCGGGGAGCTGTTTTTT
TRBJ1-5	.	TRBD1	TRBV28	15	CASGDDRGTNQPQHF	TGTGCCAGCGGGGATGACAGGGGGACTAATCAGCCCCAGCATTTT
TRBJ2-5	.	.	TRBV29-1	12	CSVGTRWETQYF	TGCAGCGTTGGGACACGCTGGGAGACCCAGTACTTC